This T cell receptor (beta chain) was recorded in a study of CD8 T cells in ankylosing spondylitis. General observations from the study: Disease-linked clones had a CD8+ phenotype and relatively low frequency in peripheral blood. A TCR beta motif of fewer than ten highly homologous variants seemed to mark ankylosing spondylitis blood. Prior literature has documented some motif variants in synovial fluid and blood from reactive arthritis.

TCRdb re-called the 5' RACE reads through MiXCR, storing one row per CDR3 protein. This table has under 950,000 distinct CDR3 sequences, 15% to 20% appearing once. Points on this clonotype: Its target is unknown.

V was clipped by 4 bases and J by 5 bases; unmatched bases: 5. CDR1 and CDR2 (germline): SGHTA, FQGNSA. The CDR3 covers 14 residues. This rearrangement joins TRBV7-2 to TRBJ2-7, with 10 bases identical to TRBD1. Specimen: blood, either unsorted or a sorted T cell fraction (not recorded which). The receptor's source is a male donor with ankylosing spondylitis. Here the CDR3 reads CASSSDRGHHEQYF. CDR3 nucleotides: TGTGCCAGCAGCTCCGACAGGGGGCATCACGAGCAGTACTTC.